Following are 11 T cell receptor beta chains from one sample sequenced in a study of blood T cell repertoires in COVID-19. Sequenced by immunoSEQ multiplex PCR; TCRdb stores in-frame clones only, minus some. The repertoire has 200,000 to 250,000 clones, 70% to 85% of them found once; the top ten carry 1.9%. The sample consisted of peripheral blood. The receptors come from an elderly woman with acute or convalescent COVID-19.

This clone was detected a few times. V gene TRBV15 combines with J gene TRBJ1-4; D is uncertain. The CDR3 has 14 amino acids. The germline CDR1 and CDR2 sequences are LNHNV and YYDKDF (reference sequence). Between the trimmed V and J ends, which lost 0 bases and 8 bases, there was a span of 10 bases. In DNA, the CDR3 is TGTGCCACCAGCAGAGATATCGGCAGGGAAAAACTGTTTTTT. Protein: CATSRDIGREKLFF.

This rearrangement joins TRBV30 to TRBJ2-1, with 8 bases aligning to TRBD2. V dropped 4 bases and J dropped 4; count of bases not matched to a gene: 18. Germline-derived CDR1 and CDR2 are GTSNPN and SVGIG (reference sequence). CDR3 length equals 18 residues. The CDR3 here is CAWTSRALLAGKYNEQFF. CDR3 DNA sequence: TGTGCCTGGACCTCCCGGGCCCTTCTAGCGGGTAAATACAATGAGCAGTTCTTC.

In this sample, this clone turned up a few times. The chain uses TRBV25-1 and TRBJ2-1, with TRBD1 matching 7 bases. CDR3 length equals 16 residues. V lost 5 bases to trimming and J lost 10 bases; unmatched junction nucleotides: 17. Germline CDR1 and CDR2: MGHDK and SYGVNS. The CDR3 DNA sequence: TGTGCCAGCAGTTTAAACCGGGACAGACCTTTGGGAGAGCAGTTCTTC. Protein sequence: CASSLNRDRPLGEQFF.

This chain connects TRBV6-1 to TRBJ2-7; a weak D match, TRBD1 (7 bases). The germline CDR1 and CDR2 sequences are MNHNS and SASEGT. The CDR3 is 15 amino acids. V was pared by 2 bases and J by 7 bases, with 18 bases between. The CDR3 protein is CASSEIRAGGREQYF. The CDR3 DNA reads TGTGCCAGCAGTGAAATAAGGGCAGGGGGGAGAGAGCAGTACTTC.

This rearrangement joins TRBV12-5 to TRBJ2-1; 7 bases map to TRBD1. Per germline, CDR1 LGHNT and CDR2 FRNRAP. The V segment lost 5 bases and the J segment 8 bases; nucleotides outside the gene matches: 3. The CDR3 is 12 residues long. CDR3 sequence reads: CASGQTGYEQFF. CDR3 nucleotide sequence: TGTGCTAGTGGTCAGACAGGGTATGAGCAGTTCTTC.

This clone was recorded once. This chain joins TRBV6-5 and TRBJ2-5; D may be TRBD2 (7 bases). Germline V gene sequence: CDR1 MNHEY, CDR2 SVGAGI. This CDR3 is 16 amino acids long. V was pared by 2 bases and J by 1 base, with 14 bases between. The CDR3 nucleotides are TGTGCCAGCAGTTACCATAGAAGGGGGGGCCAAGAGACCCAGTACTTC. It translates to CASSYHRRGGQETQYF.

This clone was observed a handful of times. The rearrangement links TRBV6-6 to TRBJ1-5; possibly TRBD1 for D (5 bases). The CDR3 is 16 amino acids. Trimming removed 6 bases from V and 2 bases from J, with 17 bases in between. Germline CDR1 is MNHNY and CDR2 is SVGAGI (reference sequence). In nucleotides, the CDR3 is TGTGCCAGCAGCCGAAGACAGAATTGGGGCAATCAGCCCCAGCATTTT. Amino acid sequence: CASSRRQNWGNQPQHF.

The chain recombines TRBV28 with TRBJ1-3, with TRBD1 matching over 7 bases. The germline V gene has CDR1 MDHEN and CDR2 SYDVKM. The V gene end was trimmed by 6 bases and the J gene end by 2 bases; junction bases not matched to a gene: 4. This CDR3 is built from 14 residues. CDR3 DNA sequence: TGTGCCAGCAGGGCAGGGGGGACTGGAAACACCATATATTTT. Encoded protein: CASRAGGTGNTIYF.

The V call is TRBV19, the J call TRBJ2-2, with TRBD1 identical over 8 bases. CDR3 length equals 19 residues. With V trimmed by 3 bases and J by 4 bases, 16 bases remained unmatched. Germline V gene sequence: CDR1 LNHDA, CDR2 SQIVND (reference sequence). The CDR3 spells CASSIPGQGKASPTGELFF. The CDR3 region has the DNA TGTGCCAGTAGTATCCCCGGACAGGGTAAAGCATCTCCCACCGGGGAGCTGTTTTTT.

The V gene is TRBV5-4, the J gene TRBJ2-7, with 7 bases lining up with TRBD2. There are 13 residues in the CDR3. Per the germline V gene, CDR1 is SGHNT and CDR2 is YYREEE (reference sequence). With V trimmed by 5 bases and J by 5 bases, 7 bases remained unmatched. CDR3 nucleotides: TGTGCCAGCAGTACGGGGGGTAGGAACGAGCAGTACTTC. Translating gives CASSTGGRNEQYF.

This chain links TRBV19 with TRBJ1-4; D call uncertain. The CDR3 runs 14 residues. V was pared by 3 bases and J by 5 bases, with 10 bases between. Per germline, CDR1 LNHDA and CDR2 SQIVND (reference sequence). Here the CDR3 reads CASSMARLNEKLFF. CDR3 bases: TGTGCCAGTAGTATGGCTAGGCTAAATGAAAAACTGTTTTTT.